This entry concerns a single T cell receptor (beta chain). Its antigen is unidentified. TCRdb keeps only in-frame clones here, not all; method: immunoSEQ multiplex PCR. The table includes some 640,000 clones, about 89% detected once. The data belong to a study of Ad26.COV2.S vaccination and SARS-CoV-2 variants. General study findings and limits: Across vaccine and placebo recipients, the breadth of non-spike TCRs was similar.

Specified treatment: approximately 18 received Ad26.COV2.S at low or high dose, single or two shots; 5 received placebo; per-sample allocation not given. Sample collection was performed on day 63 after the first vaccine or placebo injection. CDR1 SGDLS and CDR2 YYNGEE come from the germline V gene. Deletions cut 4 bases from V and 3 bases from J, with 10 bases between. This CDR3 region has 13 residues. The chain combines TRBV9 with TRBJ1-2, with D possibly matching TRBD1 (6 bases). Sequencing used peripheral blood, obtained in a trial of Ad26.COV2.S vaccine versus placebo. This sequence was found in a person between 18 and 60 years old who received the Ad26.COV2.S COVID-19 vaccine or a placebo. CDR3 residues: CASSSQGHYGYTF. CDR3 DNA: TGTGCCAGCAGCTCACAGGGCCACTATGGCTACACCTTC.